Following are 27 T cell receptor beta chains from one sample sequenced in a study of PD-1 blockade in mismatch repair-deficient tumors. TCRdb's copy holds only in-frame clones and misses some; the assay was immunoSEQ multiplex PCR. The sample lists 14,000 or so clones; 70% to 90% were seen once. Their antigens remain unidentified. Specified time point: identical roughly 10-day culture without peptide (control). The material was cells cultured in vitro, obtained from a patient treated with pembrolizumab. Receptors were obtained from an adult with mismatch repair-deficient cancer.

J is TRBJ2-2 and V is TRBV6-4; D may be TRBD1 (5 bases). V shed 4 bases and J shed 2 bases, with 5 bases lying between them. This CDR3 is built from 13 residues. Germline CDR1 reads MRHNA; CDR2 reads SNTAGT. CDR3 DNA: TGTGCCAGCAGTGGGACAAACACCGGGGAGCTGTTTTTT. This translates into CASSGTNTGELFF.

This clone has a handful of counts. The chain employs TRBV15 and TRBJ2-1; 7 bases line up with TRBD2. Germline CDR1 reads LNHNV; CDR2 reads YYDKDF (reference sequence). This CDR3 has 15 amino acids. J lost 4 bases, V lost 5 bases, and 8 bases had no gene match. The CDR3 protein is CATSGLAGEYNEQFF. CDR3 nucleotide sequence: TGTGCCACCAGCGGTCTGGCGGGGGAGTACAATGAGCAGTTCTTC.

The chain carries TRBV5-1 and TRBJ2-7, with D maybe TRBD2 (6 bases). The CDR3 covers 11 residues. V shed 5 bases and J shed 4 bases, with 7 bases lying between them. Germline CDR1 and CDR2: SGHRS and YFSETQ. The CDR3 nucleotides are TGCGCCAGCAGTCGGGGGTACGAGCAGTACTTC. Protein product: CASSRGYEQYF.

This chain uses TRBV30 with TRBJ2-7; TRBD2 might be the D (5 bases). This CDR3 is 11 amino acids long. Per the germline V gene, CDR1 is GTSNPN and CDR2 is SVGIG (reference sequence). V shed 5 bases and J shed 4 bases, with 9 bases lying between them. The CDR3 bases are TGTGCCTGGTCTACTAGTTACGAGCAGTACTTC. It encodes CAWSTSYEQYF.

V and J are TRBV6-6 and TRBJ2-7, with D possibly being TRBD1 (5 bases). V was pared by 5 bases and J by 0 bases, with 5 bases between. Germline V gene lookup returns CDR1 MNHNY and CDR2 SVGAGI (reference sequence). The length of the CDR3 is 12 residues. Written as DNA, the CDR3 is TGTGCCAGCAGTACAGGCTCCTACGAGCAGTACTTC. It specifies CASSTGSYEQYF.

The chain employs TRBV19 and TRBJ1-5; D may be TRBD1 (5 bases). Per germline, CDR1 LNHDA and CDR2 SQIVND (reference sequence). Trimming took 3 bases from V and 7 from J, leaving 10 bases between them. This CDR3 is 13 amino acids long. For the CDR3, the DNA is TGTGCCAGTAGTATTGGAGGGGAGCAGCCCCAGCATTTT. Translating gives CASSIGGEQPQHF.

The chain is built from TRBV5-1 and TRBJ2-7, with TRBD1 matching over 7 bases. CDR1 and CDR2 (germline): SGHRS, YFSETQ. V trimming: 0 bases; J trimming: 3 bases; junction bases outside the gene matches: 9. This CDR3 contains 16 residues. Here the CDR3 DNA reads TGCGCCAGCAGCTTGGCCCCTGCCCGGGACAGCTACGAGCAGTACTTC. Its translation: CASSLAPARDSYEQYF.

The rearrangement uses TRBV15 and TRBJ2-7; possibly TRBD2 for D (6 bases). The V gene's germline CDR1 is LNHNV and CDR2 YYDKDF (reference sequence). This CDR3 is 15 amino acids long. Trimming pared 9 bases from V and 6 bases from J, leaving 24 bases between. The CDR3 bases are TGTGCCACTAGTCGCCGGGACTCACCCCTCGGCGAGCAGTACTTC. It codes for CATSRRDSPLGEQYF.

The chain has TRBV19 and TRBJ2-3, with TRBD2 identical over 10 bases. Germline CDR1 is LNHDA and CDR2 is SQIVND (reference sequence). The CDR3 is made up of 17 amino acids. J gave up 4 bases and V 7 bases, and 14 bases lay outside the gene matches. CDR3: CASTRTVASGSSDTQYF. The CDR3 bases are TGTGCCAGTACCAGGACGGTGGCTAGCGGGAGTTCAGATACGCAGTATTTT.

This clone was observed once. The rearrangement uses TRBV14 and TRBJ2-5; 9 nucleotides line up with TRBD2. Trimming took 7 bases from V and 2 from J; bases not matched to a gene: 5. From germline, CDR1 is SGHDN and CDR2 FVKESK. The CDR3 has 14 residues. CDR3 DNA sequence: TGTGCCAGCAAGGGGCTAGCGGGACAAGAGACCCAGTACTTC. It specifies CASKGLAGQETQYF.

The chain couples TRBV7-9 to TRBJ2-7; tentative D call: TRBD1 (6 bases). Trimming cost V 10 bases and J 6 bases, with 16 bases left between them. Germline V gene data show CDR1 as SEHNR and CDR2 as FQNEAQ (reference sequence). The CDR3 runs 12 residues. CDR3 sequence: CAIGVQGSEQYF. In nucleotides, the CDR3 is TGTGCCATAGGGGTACAGGGATCCGAGCAGTACTTC.

The V call is TRBV28, the J call TRBJ1-5, with TRBD1 matching 7 bases. Germline CDR1 MDHEN, CDR2 SYDVKM. This CDR3 is built from 16 residues. With 4 bases clipped from V and 0 bases from J, the junction kept 6 bases outside the gene matches. CDR3 amino acids: CASSYEGAHSNQPQHF. As DNA, the CDR3 is TGTGCCAGCAGTTACGAGGGGGCTCATAGCAATCAGCCCCAGCATTTT.

The chain carries TRBV2 and TRBJ1-5, with 10 bases aligning to TRBD1. Germline loops: CDR1 SNHLY, CDR2 FYNNEI. The length of the CDR3 is 14 residues. Trimming cost V 5 bases and J 7 bases; bases outside gene matches: 5. The DNA of the CDR3 is TGTGCCAGCAGTTCGGGACAGGGGCGGCAGCCCCAGCATTTT. This encodes CASSSGQGRQPQHF.

The chain recombines TRBV5-1 with TRBJ1-2; possibly TRBD1 for D (6 bases). Trimming took 2 bases from V and 2 from J, leaving 10 bases between them. The CDR3 is 14 residues long. CDR1 SGHRS and CDR2 YFSETQ come from the germline V gene. The CDR3 is CASSFDRTNYGYTF. For the CDR3, the DNA is TGCGCCAGCAGCTTCGACAGGACAAACTATGGCTACACCTTC.

J is TRBJ2-3 and V is TRBV18; D is perhaps TRBD1 or TRBD2 (5 bases each). CDR1 and CDR2 from the germline V gene are KGHSH and LQKENI. V was shortened by 3 bases and J by 2 bases, with 6 bases between the two germline ends. The CDR3 has 13 amino acids. In DNA, the CDR3 is TGTGCCAGCTCACCGGGGACCACAGATACGCAGTATTTT. Amino acids: CASSPGTTDTQYF.

The V call is TRBV6-6, the J call TRBJ2-7; tentatively, D is TRBD1 or TRBD2 (6 bases each). The V and J ends lost 6 bases and 7 bases respectively, with 19 bases between them. The CDR3 totals 14 residues. The germline V gene encodes CDR1 MNHNY and CDR2 SVGAGI (reference sequence). CDR3 sequence reads: CASSQGGGTEEQYF. CDR3 nucleotide sequence: TGTGCCAGCAGCCAAGGGGGAGGTACAGAAGAGCAGTACTTC.

The J gene is TRBJ1-1, the V gene TRBV6-1; 8 nucleotides align to TRBD1. The V segment lost 10 bases and the J segment 5 bases; nucleotides outside the gene matches: 9. Germline CDR1 reads MNHNS; CDR2 reads SASEGT. CDR3 length equals 13 residues. The CDR3 sequence is CATFLDRGTEAFF. For the CDR3, the DNA is TGTGCCACCTTCCTAGACAGGGGAACTGAAGCTTTCTTT.

This clone was seen once. The chain joins TRBV9 to TRBJ2-1; 7 bases are a match to TRBD2. The CDR3 contains 15 residues. After removal of 3 bases from V and 7 bases from J, the junction contained 10 bases not matched to a gene. Germline loops: CDR1 SGDLS, CDR2 YYNGEE. This CDR3 reads CASSAGTITTNEQFF. The DNA for the CDR3 is TGTGCCAGCAGCGCCGGGACTATTACAACGAATGAGCAGTTCTTC.

This clone was seen a few times. The V and J genes are TRBV19 and TRBJ1-5; 9 positions match TRBD1. CDR3 size: 14 residues. V lost 3 bases, J lost 5 bases, and 2 bases stayed unmatched. CDR1 and CDR2 from the germline V gene are LNHDA and SQIVND (reference sequence). CDR3 DNA sequence: TGTGCCAGTAGTATTTGGACAGGGGATCAGCCCCAGCATTTT. This sequence encodes CASSIWTGDQPQHF. The full variable domain, in which reference TRBV19 and TRBJ1-5 provide the parts outside the CDR3, is DGGITQSPKYLFRKEGQNVTLSCEQNLNHDAMYWYRQDPGQGLRLIYYSQIVNDFQKGDIAEGYSVSREKKESFPLTVTSAQKNPTAFYLCASSIWTGDQPQHFGDGTRLSIL.

This clone has just one count. The chain links TRBV14 to TRBJ1-3, with D tentatively TRBD1 (5 bases). The germline V and J ends were trimmed by 9 bases and 3 bases, with 15 bases remaining between them. Germline V gives CDR1 SGHDN, CDR2 FVKESK. The CDR3 covers 14 residues. CDR3 residues: CARVLWGSGNTIYF. In DNA, the CDR3 is TGTGCCAGAGTTTTGTGGGGGAGTGGAAACACCATATATTTT.

The chain uses TRBV4-2 and TRBJ2-1, with 7 positions matching TRBD2. The junction had 5 bases not matched to a gene; V was cut back by 0 bases and J by 0 bases. CDR1 and CDR2 (germline): LGHNA, YNFKEQ. This CDR3 is built from 17 residues. The CDR3 loop reads CASSQDIAGGSYNEQFF. CDR3 coding DNA: TGTGCCAGCAGCCAAGATATAGCGGGCGGCTCCTACAATGAGCAGTTCTTC.

This clone rates as hyperexpanded. The chain has TRBV29-1 and TRBJ1-1; weak D call: TRBD1 (6 bases). Germline lookup yields CDR1 SQVTM and CDR2 ANQGSEA. V shed 4 bases and J shed 1 base, with 7 bases lying between them. The CDR3 spans 12 residues. The CDR3 spells CSVAGQNTEAFF. CDR3 coding DNA: TGCAGCGTTGCGGGACAGAACACTGAAGCTTTCTTT.

The genes are TRBV28 and TRBJ2-3; maybe TRBD2 (5 bases). Per the germline V gene, CDR1 is MDHEN and CDR2 is SYDVKM. V lost 6 bases and J lost 0, with 7 bases in between. The CDR3 extends over 13 amino acids. The CDR3 spells CASSPGSTDTQYF. CDR3 DNA: TGTGCCAGCAGCCCGGGGAGCACAGATACGCAGTATTTT.

The chain employs TRBV5-5 and TRBJ1-6; D is ambiguous. Germline lookup yields CDR1 SGHKS and CDR2 YYEKEE (reference sequence). V lost 0 bases, J lost 4 bases, and 8 bases lay in between. CDR3 length: 15 residues. The chain's CDR3 is CASSLAGRYNSPLHF. CDR3 in DNA: TGTGCCAGCAGCTTGGCCGGCAGATATAATTCACCCCTCCACTTT.

This chain joins TRBV9 and TRBJ2-7; 7 bases match TRBD2. V shed 5 bases, J shed 3 bases, and the junction held 8 bases outside the gene matches. The germline CDR1 and CDR2 sequences are SGDLS and YYNGEE. This CDR3 has 14 residues. The CDR3 region has the DNA TGTGCCAGCAGTACCGGGGGGAGTGGCTACGAGCAGTACTTC. Protein sequence: CASSTGGSGYEQYF.

The gene calls are TRBV30 and TRBJ1-5, with TRBD1 matching 7 bases. The CDR3 has 16 amino acids. Trimming cost V 3 bases and J 0 bases; bases outside gene matches: 8. Germline V lookup: CDR1 GTSNPN, CDR2 SVGIG (reference sequence). CDR3 sequence: CAWRQGKTYSNQPQHF. CDR3 nucleotide sequence: TGTGCCTGGAGACAGGGGAAAACATATAGCAATCAGCCCCAGCATTTT.

This chain joins TRBV5-1 and TRBJ2-1; D unclear. This CDR3 region has 17 residues. V was shortened by 4 bases and J by 0 bases, with 17 bases between the two germline ends. Germline values: CDR1 SGHRS, CDR2 YFSETQ. CDR3 coding DNA: TGCGCCAGCAGCCCGGTAGGAACGACGAGCTCCTACAATGAGCAGTTCTTC. This translates into CASSPVGTTSSYNEQFF.